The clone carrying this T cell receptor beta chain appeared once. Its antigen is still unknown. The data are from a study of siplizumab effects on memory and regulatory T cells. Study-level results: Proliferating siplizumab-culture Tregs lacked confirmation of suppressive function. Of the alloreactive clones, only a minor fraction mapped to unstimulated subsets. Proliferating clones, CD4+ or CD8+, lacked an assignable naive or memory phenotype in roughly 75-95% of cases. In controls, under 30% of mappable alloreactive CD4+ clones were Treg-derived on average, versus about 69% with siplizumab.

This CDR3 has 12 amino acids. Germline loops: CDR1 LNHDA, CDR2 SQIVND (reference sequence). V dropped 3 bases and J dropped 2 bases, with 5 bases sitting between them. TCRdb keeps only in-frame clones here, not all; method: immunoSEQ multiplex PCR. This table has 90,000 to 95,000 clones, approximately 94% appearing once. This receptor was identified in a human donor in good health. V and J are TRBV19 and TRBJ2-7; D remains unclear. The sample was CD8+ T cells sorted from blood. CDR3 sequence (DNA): TGTGCCAGTAGTATGCCTCCCTACGAGCAGTACTTC. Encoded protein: CASSMPPYEQYF. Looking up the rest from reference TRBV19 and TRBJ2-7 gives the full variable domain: DGGITQSPKYLFRKEGQNVTLSCEQNLNHDAMYWYRQDPGQGLRLIYYSQIVNDFQKGDIAEGYSVSREKKESFPLTVTSAQKNPTAFYLCASSMPPYEQYFGPGTRLTVT.